The clone carrying this T cell receptor beta chain was recorded only once. The antigen remains undetermined. This sample is drawn from a study of cytomegalovirus exposure and HLA in healthy donors. PCR amplification relied on 60 Vbeta primers (plus 13 Jbeta primers). Produced via immunoSEQ multiplex PCR; TCRdb's table is partial and in-frame only. Of under 250,000 clones in the sample, over 65% are singletons; the top ten hold over 1%. Notes on the study in general: Cytomegalovirus-associated TCR beta chains were listed, numbering 150 to 200. After further analysis at a later stage, 16,951 TCR beta sequences were associated with HLA alleles at 0.05 false discovery rate. In vitro data verified a few CMV-associated chains as specific for CMV antigens.

CDR1 LNHDA and CDR2 SQIVND come from the germline V gene (reference sequence). Trimming at V came to 6 bases and at J to 4 bases, leaving 2 bases not matched to a gene. This CDR3 spans 13 amino acids. For this donor, CMV serostatus was not recorded. This chain uses TRBV19 with TRBJ2-3; 9 positions agree with TRBD1. The sequencing input was PBMCs. This TCR was sampled from a human donor in good health. For the CDR3, the DNA is TGTGCCAGTAGAAGACAGGGGGCAGATACGCAGTATTTT. It encodes CASRRQGADTQYF.